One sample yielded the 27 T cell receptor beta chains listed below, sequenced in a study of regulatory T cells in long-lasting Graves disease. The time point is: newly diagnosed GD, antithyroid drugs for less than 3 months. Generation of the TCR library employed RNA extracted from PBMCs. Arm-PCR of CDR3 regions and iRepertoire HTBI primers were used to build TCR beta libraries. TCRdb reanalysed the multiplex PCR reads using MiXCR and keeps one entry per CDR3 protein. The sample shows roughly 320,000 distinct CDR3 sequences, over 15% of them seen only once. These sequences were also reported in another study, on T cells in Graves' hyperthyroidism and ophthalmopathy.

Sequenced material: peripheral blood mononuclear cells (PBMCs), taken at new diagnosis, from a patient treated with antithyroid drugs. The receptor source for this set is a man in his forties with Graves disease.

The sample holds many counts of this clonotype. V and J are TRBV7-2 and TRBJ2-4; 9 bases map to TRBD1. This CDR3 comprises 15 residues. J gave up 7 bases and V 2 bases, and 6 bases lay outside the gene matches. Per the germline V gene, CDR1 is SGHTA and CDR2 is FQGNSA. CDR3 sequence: CASSLNRGQWNIQYF. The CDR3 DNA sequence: TGTGCCAGCAGCTTAAACAGGGGGCAATGGAACATTCAGTACTTC.

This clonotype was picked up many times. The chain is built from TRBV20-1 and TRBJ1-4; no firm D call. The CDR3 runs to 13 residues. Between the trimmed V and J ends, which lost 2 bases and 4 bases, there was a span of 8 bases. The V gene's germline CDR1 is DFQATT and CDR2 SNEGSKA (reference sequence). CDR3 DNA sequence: TGCAGTGCTAGATTAGGAGTTAATGAAAAACTGTTTTTT. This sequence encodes CSARLGVNEKLFF.

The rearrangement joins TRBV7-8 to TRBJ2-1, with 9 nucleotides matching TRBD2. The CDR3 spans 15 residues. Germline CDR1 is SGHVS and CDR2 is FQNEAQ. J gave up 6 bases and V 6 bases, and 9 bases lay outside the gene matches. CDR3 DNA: TGTGCCAGCAGTTACGGTAGCGGGAGAGGCAATGAGCAGTTCTTC. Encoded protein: CASSYGSGRGNEQFF. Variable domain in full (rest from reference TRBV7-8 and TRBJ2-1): GAGVSQSPRYKVAKRGQDVALRCDPISGHVSLFWYQQALGQGPEFLTYFQNEAQLDKSGLPSDRFFAERPEGSVSTLKIQRTQQEDSAVYLCASSYGSGRGNEQFFGPGTRLTVL.

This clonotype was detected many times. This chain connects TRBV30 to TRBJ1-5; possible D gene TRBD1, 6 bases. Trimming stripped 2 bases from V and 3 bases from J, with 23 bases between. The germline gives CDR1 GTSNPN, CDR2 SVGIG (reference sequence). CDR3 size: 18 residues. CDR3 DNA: TGTGCCTGGAGTTTAATGGGGTCGAATGCAGGGGACAATCAGCCCCAGCATTTT. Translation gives CAWSLMGSNAGDNQPQHF.

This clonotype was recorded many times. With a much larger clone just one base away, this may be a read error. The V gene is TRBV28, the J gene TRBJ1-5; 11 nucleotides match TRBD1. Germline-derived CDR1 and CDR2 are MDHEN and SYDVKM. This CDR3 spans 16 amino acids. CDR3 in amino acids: CAGSTRTGGNNQPQHF. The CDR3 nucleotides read TGTGCCGGCAGTACCCGGACAGGGGGCAACAATCAGCCCCAGCATTTT.

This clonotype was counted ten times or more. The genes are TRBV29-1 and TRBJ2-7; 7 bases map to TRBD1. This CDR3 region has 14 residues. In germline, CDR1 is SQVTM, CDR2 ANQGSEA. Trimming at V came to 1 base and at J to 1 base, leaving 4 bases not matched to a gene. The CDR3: CSVEGQGGSYEQYF. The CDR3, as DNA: TGCAGCGTTGAAGGACAGGGTGGGTCCTACGAGCAGTACTTC.

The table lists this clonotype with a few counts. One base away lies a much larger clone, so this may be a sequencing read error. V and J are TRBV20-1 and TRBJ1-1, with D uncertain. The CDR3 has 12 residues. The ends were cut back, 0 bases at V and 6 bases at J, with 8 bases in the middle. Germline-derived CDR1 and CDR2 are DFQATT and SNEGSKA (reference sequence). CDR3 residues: CSARDPYAEAFF. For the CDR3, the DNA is TGCAGTGCTAGAGATCCGTACGCTGAAGCTTTCTTT.

The CDR3 DNA sequence: TGCGCCAGCAGCCAAGATACCGGCAGGGGTATAGGCGAGCAGTTCTTC. Protein sequence: CASSQDTGRGIGEQFF. This rearrangement joins TRBV4-3 to TRBJ2-1; TRBD1 might be the D (6 bases). The CDR3 is 16 amino acids. Germline values: CDR1 LGHNA, CDR2 YSLEER. V was clipped by 0 bases and J by 10 bases, with 19 bases between them.

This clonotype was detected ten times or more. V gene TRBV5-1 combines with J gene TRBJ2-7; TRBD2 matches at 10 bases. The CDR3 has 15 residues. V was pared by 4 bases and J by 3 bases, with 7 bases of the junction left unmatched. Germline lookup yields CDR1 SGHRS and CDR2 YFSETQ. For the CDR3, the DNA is TGCGCCAGCAGCCATCAGCGGGGGGGCCTCTACGAGCAGTACTTC. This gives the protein CASSHQRGGLYEQYF.

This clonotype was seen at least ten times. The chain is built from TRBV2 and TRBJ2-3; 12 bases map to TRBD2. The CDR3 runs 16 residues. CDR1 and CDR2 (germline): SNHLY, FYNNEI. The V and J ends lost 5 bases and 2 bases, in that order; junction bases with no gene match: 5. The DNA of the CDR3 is TGTGCCAGCAGTTCTAGCGGGGGGGGCTTCACAGATACGCAGTATTTT. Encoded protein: CASSSSGGGFTDTQYF.

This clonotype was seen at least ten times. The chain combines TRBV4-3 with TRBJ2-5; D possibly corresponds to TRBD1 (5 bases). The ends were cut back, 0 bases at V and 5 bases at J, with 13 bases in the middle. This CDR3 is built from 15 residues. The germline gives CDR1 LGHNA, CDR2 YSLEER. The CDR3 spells CASSQDRGMGETQYF. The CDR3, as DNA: TGCGCCAGCAGCCAAGATAGGGGAATGGGGGAGACCCAGTACTTC.

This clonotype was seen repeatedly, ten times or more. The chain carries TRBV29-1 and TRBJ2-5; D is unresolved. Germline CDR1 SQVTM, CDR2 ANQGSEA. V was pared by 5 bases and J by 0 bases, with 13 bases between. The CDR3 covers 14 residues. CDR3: CSVTEKSYQETQYF. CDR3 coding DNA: TGCAGCGTTACTGAGAAGTCGTACCAAGAGACCCAGTACTTC.

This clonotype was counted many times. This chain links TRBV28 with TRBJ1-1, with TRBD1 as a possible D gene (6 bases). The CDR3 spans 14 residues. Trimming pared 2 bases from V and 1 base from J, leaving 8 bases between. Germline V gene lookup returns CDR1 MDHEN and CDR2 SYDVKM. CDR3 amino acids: CASSLGQKNTEAFF. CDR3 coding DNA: TGTGCCAGCAGTTTAGGACAGAAGAACACTGAAGCTTTCTTT.

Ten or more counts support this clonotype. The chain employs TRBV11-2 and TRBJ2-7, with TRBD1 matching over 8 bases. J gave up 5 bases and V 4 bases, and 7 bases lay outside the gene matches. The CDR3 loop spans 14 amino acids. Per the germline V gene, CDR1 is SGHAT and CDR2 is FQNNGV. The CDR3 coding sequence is TGTGCCAGCAGCTACGGACAGGGTAAAAACGAGCAGTACTTC. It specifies CASSYGQGKNEQYF. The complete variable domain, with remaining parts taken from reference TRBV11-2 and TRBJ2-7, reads EAGVAQSPRYKIIEKRQSVAFWCNPISGHATLYWYQQILGQGPKLLIQFQNNGVVDDSQLPKDRFSAERLKGVDSTLKIQPAKLEDSAVYLCASSYGQGKNEQYFGPGTRLTVT.

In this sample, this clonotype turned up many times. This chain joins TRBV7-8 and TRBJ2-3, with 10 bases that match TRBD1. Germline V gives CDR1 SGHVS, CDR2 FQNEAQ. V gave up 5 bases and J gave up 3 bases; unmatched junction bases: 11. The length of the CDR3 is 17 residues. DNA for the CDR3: TGTGCCAGCAGCGTAATTCCCGGGACAGGGGAAACAGATACGCAGTATTTT. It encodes CASSVIPGTGETDTQYF.

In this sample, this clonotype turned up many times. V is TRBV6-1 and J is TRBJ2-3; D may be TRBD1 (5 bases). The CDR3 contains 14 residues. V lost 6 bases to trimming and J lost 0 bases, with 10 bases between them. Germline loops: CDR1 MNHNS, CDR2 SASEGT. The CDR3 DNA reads TGTGCCAGCAGCCCAGGGTTCAGCACAGATACGCAGTATTTT. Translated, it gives CASSPGFSTDTQYF.

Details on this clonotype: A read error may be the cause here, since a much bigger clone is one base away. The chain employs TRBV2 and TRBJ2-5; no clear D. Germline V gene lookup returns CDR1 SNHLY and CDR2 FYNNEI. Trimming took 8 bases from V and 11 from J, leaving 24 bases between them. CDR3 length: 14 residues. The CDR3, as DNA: TGTGCCAGCGGCCGGGCCTACTCCTACAATGAGCAGTACTTC. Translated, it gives CASGRAYSYNEQYF.

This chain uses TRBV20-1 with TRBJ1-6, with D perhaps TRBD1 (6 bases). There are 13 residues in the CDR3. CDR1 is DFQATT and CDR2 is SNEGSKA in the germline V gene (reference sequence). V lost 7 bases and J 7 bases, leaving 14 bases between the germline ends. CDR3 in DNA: TGCAGTGTTCGACACAGGGACAATTCACCCCTCCACTTT. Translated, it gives CSVRHRDNSPLHF.

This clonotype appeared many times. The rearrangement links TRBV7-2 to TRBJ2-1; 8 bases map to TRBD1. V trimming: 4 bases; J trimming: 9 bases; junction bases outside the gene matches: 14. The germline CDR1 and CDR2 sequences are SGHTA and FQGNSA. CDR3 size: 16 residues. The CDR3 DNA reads TGTGCCAGCAGCTCGAAGTCGGGACAGGTGGGGTCTGAGCAGTTCTTC. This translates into CASSSKSGQVGSEQFF. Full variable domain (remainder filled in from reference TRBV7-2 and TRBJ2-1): GAGVSQSPSNKVTEKGKDVELRCDPISGHTALYWYRQSLGQGLEFLIYFQGNSAPDKSGLPSDRFSAERTGGSVSTLTIQRTQQEDSAVYLCASSSKSGQVGSEQFFGPGTRLTVL.

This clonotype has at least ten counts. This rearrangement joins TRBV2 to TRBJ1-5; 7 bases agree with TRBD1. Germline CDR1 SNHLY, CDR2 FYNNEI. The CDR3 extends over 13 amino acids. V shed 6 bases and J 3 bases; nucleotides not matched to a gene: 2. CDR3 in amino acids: CASRGQDNQPQHF. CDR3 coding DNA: TGTGCCAGCAGAGGACAGGACAATCAGCCCCAGCATTTT. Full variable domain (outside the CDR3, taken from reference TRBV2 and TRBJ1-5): EPEVTQTPSHQVTQMGQEVILRCVPISNHLYFYWYRQILGQKVEFLVSFYNNEISEKSEIFDDQFSVERPDGSNFTLKIRSTKLEDSAMYFCASRGQDNQPQHFGDGTRLSIL.

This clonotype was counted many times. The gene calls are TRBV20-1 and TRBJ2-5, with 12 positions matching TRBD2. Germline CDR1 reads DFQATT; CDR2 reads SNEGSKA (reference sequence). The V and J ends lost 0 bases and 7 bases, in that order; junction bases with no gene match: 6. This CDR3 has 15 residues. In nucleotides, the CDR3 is TGCAGTGCTAGAGATCCACTAGCGGGGGGTCGGACCCAGTACTTC. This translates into CSARDPLAGGRTQYF.

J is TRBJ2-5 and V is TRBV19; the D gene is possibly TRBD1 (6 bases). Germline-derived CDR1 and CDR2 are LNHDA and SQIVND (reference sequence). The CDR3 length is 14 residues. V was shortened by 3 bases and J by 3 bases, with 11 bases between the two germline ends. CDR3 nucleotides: TGTGCCAGTAGTATTGTGTACAGGGAAGAGACCCAGTACTTC. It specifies CASSIVYREETQYF.

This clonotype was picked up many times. CDR3 sequence: CASSRGLAGNQETQYF. CDR3 coding DNA: TGCGCCAGCAGCCGGGGACTAGCGGGGAATCAAGAGACCCAGTACTTC. The chain carries TRBV4-1 and TRBJ2-5, with 13 bases aligning to TRBD2. This CDR3 has 16 amino acids. Germline V gives CDR1 MGHRA, CDR2 YSYEKL. The junction had 4 bases not matched to a gene; V was cut back by 4 bases and J by 2 bases.

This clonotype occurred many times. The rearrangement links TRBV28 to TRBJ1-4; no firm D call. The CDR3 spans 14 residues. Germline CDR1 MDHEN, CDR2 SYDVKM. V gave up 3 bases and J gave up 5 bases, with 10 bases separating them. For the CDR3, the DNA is TGTGCCAGCAGTTTGCCCGGCCGGAATGAAAAACTGTTTTTT. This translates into CASSLPGRNEKLFF.

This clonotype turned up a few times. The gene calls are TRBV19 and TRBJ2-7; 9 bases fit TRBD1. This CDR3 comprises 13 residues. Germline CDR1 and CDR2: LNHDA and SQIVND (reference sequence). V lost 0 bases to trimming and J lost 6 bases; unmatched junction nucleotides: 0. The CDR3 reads CASSIEDRGEQYF. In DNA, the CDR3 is TGTGCCAGTAGTATAGAGGACAGGGGCGAGCAGTACTTC.

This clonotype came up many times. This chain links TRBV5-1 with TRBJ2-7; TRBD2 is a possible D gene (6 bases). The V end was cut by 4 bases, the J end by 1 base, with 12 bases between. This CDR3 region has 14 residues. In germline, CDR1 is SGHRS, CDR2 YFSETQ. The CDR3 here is CASSGDGGSYEQYF. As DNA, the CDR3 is TGCGCCAGCAGCGGAGATGGGGGGTCCTACGAGCAGTACTTC.

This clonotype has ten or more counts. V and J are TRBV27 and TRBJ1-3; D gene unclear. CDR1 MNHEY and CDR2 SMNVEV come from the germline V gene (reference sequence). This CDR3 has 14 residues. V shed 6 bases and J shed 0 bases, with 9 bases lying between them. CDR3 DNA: TGTGCCAGCAGCCGACTTGGCTCTGGAAACACCATATATTTT. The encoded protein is CASSRLGSGNTIYF.